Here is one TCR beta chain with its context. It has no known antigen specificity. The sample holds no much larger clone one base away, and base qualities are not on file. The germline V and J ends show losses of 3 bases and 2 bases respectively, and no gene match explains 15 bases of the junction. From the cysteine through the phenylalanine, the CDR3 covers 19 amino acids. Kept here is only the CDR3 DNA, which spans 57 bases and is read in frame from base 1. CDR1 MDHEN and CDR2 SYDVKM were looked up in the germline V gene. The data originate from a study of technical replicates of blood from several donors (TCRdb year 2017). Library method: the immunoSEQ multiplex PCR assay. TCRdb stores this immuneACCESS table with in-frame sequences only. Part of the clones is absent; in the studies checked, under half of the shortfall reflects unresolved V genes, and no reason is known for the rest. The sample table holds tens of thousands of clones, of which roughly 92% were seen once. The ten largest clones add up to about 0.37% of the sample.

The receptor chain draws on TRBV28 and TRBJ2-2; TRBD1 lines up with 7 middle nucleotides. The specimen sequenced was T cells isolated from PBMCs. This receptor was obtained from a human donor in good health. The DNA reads TGTGCCAGCAGTTTCCTGGACAGGTCCAAGAGGAGTAACACCGGGGAGCTGTTTTTT. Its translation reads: CASSFLDRSKRSNTGELFF.